Following are 2 T cell receptor beta chains from one sample sequenced in a study of PD-1 blockade in classical Hodgkin lymphoma. The time point: cycle 4 day 1 (C4D1), after six to seven weeks of nivolumab. Following autologous stem cell transplantation, relapse occurred in every patient, and exposure to brentuximab vedotin varied. Generated by immunoSEQ multiplex PCR, the TCRdb table keeps only in-frame clones and is missing some. The table lists approximately 100,000 clones, approximately 83% of them singletons. Sequenced here: peripheral blood mononuclear cells (PBMCs), sampled before the fourth cycle of nivolumab. These receptors all stem from a human donor with classical Hodgkin lymphoma.

V gene TRBV5-1 combines with J gene TRBJ2-2; 9 positions agree with TRBD2. Germline V gene lookup returns CDR1 SGHRS and CDR2 YFSETQ. Germline trimming cut 0 bases from V and 4 bases from J; bases unmatched to any gene: 4. This CDR3 comprises 16 residues. The CDR3 coding sequence is TGCGCCAGCAGCTTGGTGCTAGCGGGAACCACCGGGGAGCTGTTTTTT. Translating gives CASSLVLAGTTGELFF.

The gene calls are TRBV7-9 and TRBJ2-2, with D perhaps matching TRBD1 (6 bases). The CDR3 loop spans 13 amino acids. Trimming cost V 5 bases and J 7 bases, with 11 bases left between them. CDR1 is SEHNR, CDR2 FQNEAQ, per germline (reference sequence). DNA of the CDR3: TGTGCCAGCAGCCCGCAGACAGGCGGGGAGCTGTTTTTT. This gives the protein CASSPQTGGELFF.